One and the same sample provided the 7 T cell receptor beta chains below, sequenced in a study of T cells in Graves' hyperthyroidism and ophthalmopathy. RNA transcripts yielded amplified TCR beta CDR3 regions. The primer set for the first-round RT-PCR of the TCR CDR3 was HTBI. TCRdb recomputed calls from the multiplex PCR reads with MiXCR, one row per CDR3 protein. The sample lists about 480,000 distinct CDR3 sequences, about 20% occurring once. The sequenced sample was blood. These receptors were obtained from a woman between 65 and 79 years old with Graves' ophthalmopathy.

This clonotype was detected a few times. In DNA form, the CDR3 reads TGTGCCAGCAGTGAGGGGGGACAGGTATTTTTCGGAGGCTACACCTTC. Translating gives CASSEGGQVFFGGYTF. This rearrangement joins TRBV6-1 to TRBJ1-2; 8 nucleotides align to TRBD1. The V gene's germline CDR1 is MNHNS and CDR2 SASEGT. The CDR3 consists of 16 residues. With V trimmed by 3 bases and J by 8 bases, 14 bases remained unmatched.

This clonotype was seen repeatedly, ten times or more. V usage is TRBV20-1 and J usage is TRBJ2-7, with 9 nucleotides matching TRBD1. The germline gives CDR1 DFQATT, CDR2 SNEGSKA (reference sequence). The CDR3 covers 15 residues. Trimming at V came to 6 bases and at J to 5 bases, leaving 14 bases not matched to a gene. The CDR3 nucleotides are TGCAGTGCCGAAGGAATTGGGACAGGGTCGGACGAGCAGTACTTC. This encodes CSAEGIGTGSDEQYF.

CDR3 sequence (DNA): TGCGCCAGCAGCCACCAGAGGAATGGGAAAGCCTACTCCTACGAGCAGTACTTC. It yields the protein CASSHQRNGKAYSYEQYF. The chain uses TRBV4-3 and TRBJ2-7; D is unresolved. The CDR3 contains 18 residues. Germline V gene data show CDR1 as LGHNA and CDR2 as YSLEER. V was shortened by 3 bases and J by 0 bases, with 21 bases between the two germline ends.

This chain joins TRBV10-1 and TRBJ2-7; 9 bases are shared with TRBD1. CDR1 and CDR2 (germline): WNHNN, SYGVQD (reference sequence). The CDR3 totals 14 residues. With V trimmed by 4 bases and J by 4 bases, 5 bases remained unmatched. CDR3 coding DNA: TGCGCCAGCAGTGGGGGACAGGGTGGTTACGAGCAGTACTTC. This gives the protein CASSGGQGGYEQYF.

A note on this clonotype: Germline and junction disagree at one end, which may indicate a read error. The rearrangement joins TRBV5-1 to TRBJ2-1; TRBD1 matches 7 bases. Germline values: CDR1 SGHRS, CDR2 YFSETQ. This CDR3 is built from 14 residues. The CDR3 DNA follows: TGCACCAGCAGGGCCGGGACAGACCACAATGAGCAGTTCTTC. Translated: CTSRAGTDHNEQFF.

This clonotype was counted ten times or more. The V and J genes are TRBV25-1 and TRBJ1-1; D gene uncertain. The CDR3 covers 14 residues. Trimming shortened V by 1 base and J by 1 base, and 7 bases separated the two germline ends. Germline V gene sequence: CDR1 MGHDK, CDR2 SYGVNS. The CDR3 is CASSELGANTEAFF. The CDR3 nucleotides are TGTGCCAGCAGTGAATTAGGAGCGAACACTGAAGCTTTCTTT.

This clonotype was observed once. The chain combines TRBV12-3 or TRBV12-4 with TRBJ2-1; 12 bases fit TRBD2. Trimming removed 4 bases from V and 9 bases from J; junction bases left unmatched: 7. CDR3 size: 15 residues. For the CDR3, the DNA is TGTGCCAGCAGTTCTCGACTAGCGGGAGTCACTGAGCAGTTCTTC. The encoded protein is CASSSRLAGVTEQFF.